The clone carrying this TCR beta chain showed up just a few times. Its matching antigen is unknown. From RNA transcripts, TCR beta CDR3 regions were amplified. Primed by the HTBI set, a first-round RT-PCR was run on the TCR CDR3. TCRdb passed the multiplex PCR reads through MiXCR, listing each CDR3 protein once. This table holds around 600,000 distinct CDR3 sequences, roughly 45% found once. This sample stems from a study of T cells in Graves' hyperthyroidism and ophthalmopathy. Points from the study as a whole: In the blood, most expanded thyroid clonotypes above 0.001 appeared as well.

Lactation, pregnancy, other autoimmune disease or uncontrolled infection led to exclusion of patients. The sequenced sample was peripheral blood or thyroid tissue (not recorded which). The origin of this receptor is an adult man with Graves' disease, either hyperthyroidism or ophthalmopathy (not recorded which).

The CDR3 sequence is CASLGQGRYGYTF. CDR3 nucleotide sequence: TGTGCCAGCCTTGGACAGGGACGTTATGGCTACACCTTC. The V call is TRBV9, the J call TRBJ1-2, with 8 nucleotides matching TRBD1. Germline trimming cut 7 bases from V and 5 bases from J; bases unmatched to any gene: 7. The germline gives CDR1 SGDLS, CDR2 YYNGEE. CDR3 length: 13 amino acids.